The rows below give T cell receptor beta chains drawn from one sample of a study of cytomegalovirus exposure and HLA in healthy donors. The data were produced by immunoSEQ multiplex PCR, yet TCRdb's version contains in-frame clones alone and is incomplete. This table has 200,000 to 300,000 clones, approximately 87% appearing once. The specimen was PBMCs. All receptors derive from a man younger than 35 in good health and CMV-seronegative. The conserved cysteine and the conserved F or W are not part of the CDR3 here. D genes are given only for firm matches.

j_call d_call v_call cdr3_aa
TRBJ1-3 NA TRBV9 ASSSRRSGNTIY
TRBJ1-4 TRBD1 TRBV18 ASSPGQEINEKLF
TRBJ2-7 TRBD2 TRBV10-2 ASSEAGAPYEQY
TRBJ2-3 TRBD2 TRBV4-3 ASSPGLAGGRGDTQY
TRBJ2-3 TRBD1 TRBV7-3 ASSPTPGQGTDTQY
TRBJ2-7 TRBD2 TRBV9 TSSAAGGYEQY
TRBJ2-2 TRBD1 TRBV6-5 ASSSPGTGNTGELF
TRBJ1-2 NA TRBV28 ASSLQSPSYGYT
TRBJ2-7 NA TRBV25-1 AAEQNEQY
TRBJ2-7 NA TRBV7-2 ASSPSSTYEQY
TRBJ1-6 NA TRBV2 AIPRGSKIPYNSPLH
TRBJ2-1 TRBD2 TRBV7-9 ASSEGLAGVNEQF
TRBJ2-1 TRBD2 TRBV6-1 ASITSGYYNEQF
TRBJ1-5 TRBD1 TRBV11-2 ASSPGAWDRNQPQH
TRBJ1-1 TRBD1 TRBV9 ASSPAGTGDTEAF
TRBJ1-1 TRBD1 TRBV27 ASSPRGVNTEAF
TRBJ1-1 NA TRBV1 TSSQELLPRAKAF
TRBJ1-4 NA TRBV15 ATSVEGTGVRKLF
TRBJ2-3 TRBD2 TRBV7-3 ASGKGLAGGRTYTQY
TRBJ2-5 TRBD1 TRBV9 ASSVAPQGQGLETQY
TRBJ1-2 TRBD1 TRBV19 ASSRGTDINYGYT
TRBJ1-5 NA TRBV5-1 ASSLAGRANQPQH
TRBJ2-7 TRBD1 TRBV7-2 ASSLRDRSVGWGSYEQY
TRBJ1-1 NA TRBV1 TSSQETTPTEAF
TRBJ1-5 TRBD1 TRBV15 ATSSQTGTGLQPQH
TRBJ1-2 TRBD1 TRBV15 ATSRVEGGSYGYT
TRBJ1-6 TRBD1 TRBV6-5 ASSYNRGNSPLH
TRBJ2-7 TRBD2 TRBV5-1 ASSPRLAVSYEQY
TRBJ1-6 NA TRBV5-6 ASSYDSSPLH
TRBJ2-7 NA TRBV5-1 ASRAETYEQY
TRBJ1-4 NA TRBV4-3 ASSQDHGAEKLF
TRBJ2-7 TRBD1 TRBV4-3 ASSLELTGQGSYEQY
TRBJ2-5 TRBD1 TRBV5-6 ASSQTGFETQY
TRBJ2-5 TRBD2 TRBV27 ASSSLISGRVVETQY
TRBJ2-5 TRBD2 TRBV5-1 ASSRTSGGQETQY
TRBJ2-7 NA TRBV6-1 ASSEVPGTYEQY
TRBJ2-1 TRBD2 TRBV7-8 ASSRIAGAPPYNEQF